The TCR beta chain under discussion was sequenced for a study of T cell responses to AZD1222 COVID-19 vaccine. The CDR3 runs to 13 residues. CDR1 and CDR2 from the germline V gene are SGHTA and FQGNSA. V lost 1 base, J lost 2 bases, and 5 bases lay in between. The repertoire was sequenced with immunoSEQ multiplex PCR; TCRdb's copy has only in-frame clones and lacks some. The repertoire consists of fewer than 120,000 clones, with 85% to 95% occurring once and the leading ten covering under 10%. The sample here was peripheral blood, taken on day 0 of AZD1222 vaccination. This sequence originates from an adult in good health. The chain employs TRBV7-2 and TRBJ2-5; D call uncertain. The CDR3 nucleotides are TGTGCCAGCAGCTTAGACCGGCAAGAGACCCAGTACTTC. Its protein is CASSLDRQETQYF.